These 32 T cell receptor beta chains share one sample of origin, sequenced in a study of T cell responses to AZD1222 COVID-19 vaccine. Data came from immunoSEQ multiplex PCR; TCRdb stores just in-frame clones and leaves some out. The sample has 250,000 to 300,000 clones; approximately 94% are singletons. This material consisted of peripheral blood, taken 28 days after the second AZD1222 dose. The receptors were sampled from an adult who received the AZD1222 COVID-19 vaccine.

This chain uses TRBV6-1 with TRBJ1-2; the match to TRBD1 covers 11 bases. This CDR3 has 13 residues. Germline CDR1 and CDR2: MNHNS and SASEGT. V dropped 3 bases and J dropped 6; count of bases not matched to a gene: 0. The CDR3 coding sequence is TGTGCCAGCAGTGAGGACAGGGGGCATGGCTACACCTTC. Translated, it gives CASSEDRGHGYTF.

This clone was seen a single time. The rearrangement joins TRBV7-2 to TRBJ1-6; D is undetermined. Germline loops: CDR1 SGHTA, CDR2 FQGNSA. This CDR3 is 15 amino acids long. V lost 6 bases and J 0 bases, leaving 9 bases between the germline ends. The CDR3 DNA follows: TGTGCCAGCAGTCCCCAGAGCTCCTATAATTCACCCCTCCACTTT. Residues: CASSPQSSYNSPLHF.

The chain recombines TRBV2 with TRBJ2-7; D may match TRBD1 or TRBD2 (6 bases each). The CDR3 runs 14 residues. CDR1 is SNHLY, CDR2 FYNNEI, per germline. V lost 4 bases and J 3 bases, leaving 13 bases between the germline ends. CDR3 protein: CASSGVGGLYEQYF. The CDR3 region has the DNA TGTGCCAGCAGTGGAGTCGGGGGCCTCTACGAGCAGTACTTC.

The chain joins TRBV12-3 or TRBV12-4 to TRBJ2-3; D gene uncertain. The CDR3 totals 12 residues. The ends were cut back, 5 bases at V and 3 bases at J, with 6 bases in the middle. This CDR3 is CASSLYTDTQYF. CDR3 coding DNA: TGTGCCAGCAGTCTGTATACAGATACGCAGTATTTT.

V usage is TRBV28 and J usage is TRBJ1-2; perhaps TRBD1 as D (5 bases). The V gene lost 5 bases and the J gene lost 0 bases, with 13 bases spanning the gap. The CDR3 has 15 amino acids. The germline gives CDR1 MDHEN, CDR2 SYDVKM. This CDR3 reads CASSPGDRTNYGYTF. In DNA, the CDR3 is TGTGCCAGCAGTCCCGGTGACAGAACTAACTATGGCTACACCTTC.

The chain recombines TRBV28 with TRBJ1-2; D is unresolved. The CDR3 length is 13 residues. In germline, CDR1 is MDHEN, CDR2 SYDVKM. The germline V and J ends were trimmed by 6 bases and 6 bases, with 14 bases remaining between them. The CDR3 coding sequence is TGTGCCAGCAGCCCCAGGAGGGTTCATGGCTACACCTTC. It specifies CASSPRRVHGYTF.

This clone was counted once. The chain uses TRBV9 and TRBJ1-1; D call uncertain. Germline V gives CDR1 SGDLS, CDR2 YYNGEE. V was shortened by 3 bases and J by 1 base, with 13 bases between the two germline ends. This CDR3 has 15 amino acids. The CDR3 coding sequence is TGTGCCAGCAGCGCCAGGCCGGGCCCGAACACTGAAGCTTTCTTT. It is translated as CASSARPGPNTEAFF.

V and J are TRBV28 and TRBJ2-7; maybe TRBD1 (7 bases). The CDR3 spans 16 residues. From germline, CDR1 is MDHEN and CDR2 SYDVKM. Trimming pared 4 bases from V and 3 bases from J, leaving 19 bases between. Here the CDR3 reads CASSSSTGRINYEQYF. DNA of the CDR3: TGTGCCAGCAGTTCCTCGACAGGGAGGATTAACTACGAGCAGTACTTC.

Concerning this clone: The junction shows a germline mismatch at one end, possibly a read error. The chain is built from TRBV7-2 and TRBJ2-1, with 8 positions matching TRBD1. The germline V gene has CDR1 SGHTA and CDR2 FQGNSA. CDR3 length equals 15 residues. CDR3 protein: CANSAGQGTYNEQFF. CDR3 coding DNA: TGTGCCAACAGCGCCGGACAGGGAACCTACAATGAGCAGTTCTTC. Full variable domain (missing parts from reference TRBV7-2 and TRBJ2-1): GAGVSQSPSNKVTEKGKDVELRCDPISGHTALYWYRQSLGQGLEFLIYFQGNSAPDKSGLPSDRFSAERTGGSVSTLTIQRTQQEDSAVYLCANSAGQGTYNEQFFGPGTRLTVL.

This rearrangement joins TRBV5-1 to TRBJ2-1; perhaps TRBD1 as D (6 bases). This CDR3 contains 12 residues. The V gene lost 6 bases and the J gene lost 9 bases, with 13 bases spanning the gap. Germline CDR1 and CDR2: SGHRS and YFSETQ. The CDR3 loop is CASISEGGEQFF. The CDR3, as DNA: TGCGCCAGCATCTCCGAAGGGGGTGAGCAGTTCTTC.

The chain couples TRBV6-1 to TRBJ1-5; D call uncertain. This CDR3 has 13 amino acids. Germline loops: CDR1 MNHNS, CDR2 SASEGT. V was trimmed by 3 bases and J by 7 bases, leaving 10 bases between them. CDR3: CASSEGRLQPQHF. In nucleotides, the CDR3 is TGTGCCAGCAGTGAGGGGAGGTTGCAGCCCCAGCATTTT.

V usage is TRBV5-1 and J usage is TRBJ2-3; 7 positions match TRBD1. J was trimmed by 5 bases and V by 2 bases; bases with no gene match: 2. The CDR3 totals 13 residues. Germline V gene lookup returns CDR1 SGHRS and CDR2 YFSETQ. The CDR3 protein is CASSLQGIDTQYF. In DNA form, the CDR3 reads TGCGCCAGCAGCTTACAGGGGATAGATACGCAGTATTTT.

This chain connects TRBV7-3 to TRBJ2-3, with TRBD2 as a possible D gene (5 bases). Germline values: CDR1 SGHTA, CDR2 FQGTGA. Trimming shortened V by 1 base and J by 10 bases, and 12 bases separated the two germline ends. The CDR3 consists of 13 residues. As DNA, the CDR3 is TGTGCCAGCAGCTTAAAAGGGAGCCCCCCGCAGTATTTT. The encoded protein is CASSLKGSPPQYF.

This chain uses TRBV7-8 with TRBJ1-6; D is undetermined. Germline loops: CDR1 SGHVS, CDR2 FQNEAQ. The CDR3 is 15 residues long. V dropped 1 base and J dropped 8 bases, with 12 bases sitting between them. The CDR3 reads CASSLVDGGHSPLHF. CDR3 nucleotide sequence: TGTGCCAGCAGCTTAGTCGACGGAGGTCATTCACCCCTCCACTTT.

This clone was detected a few times. Germline is not matched at one junction end, which may reflect a read error. V is TRBV2 and J is TRBJ1-1, with D tentatively TRBD1 (5 bases). The length of the CDR3 is 13 residues. CDR1 and CDR2 (germline): SNHLY, FYNNEI. DNA of the CDR3: TGTGCCAGCAGAGAAGGGGTTTTTGGTGAAGCTTTCTTT. It is translated as CASREGVFGEAFF.

The chain uses TRBV5-4 and TRBJ2-1; 8 bases line up with TRBD2. With 4 bases clipped from V and 4 bases from J, the junction kept 7 bases outside the gene matches. The CDR3 runs 15 residues. The germline V gene encodes CDR1 SGHNT and CDR2 YYREEE (reference sequence). CDR3 amino acids: CASSPPGGGYNEQFF. CDR3 nucleotides: TGTGCCAGCAGCCCACCCGGCGGGGGGTACAATGAGCAGTTCTTC.

The chain's CDR3 is CASSAVGGYGETQYF. The CDR3 bases are TGTGCCAGCAGCGCAGTCGGGGGCTATGGCGAGACCCAGTACTTC. The rearrangement uses TRBV11-1 and TRBJ2-5; D is tentatively TRBD1 or TRBD2 (6 bases each). Germline values: CDR1 SGHAT, CDR2 FQDESV (reference sequence). The ends were cut back, 5 bases at V and 5 bases at J, with 18 bases in the middle. This CDR3 spans 15 amino acids.

The rearrangement uses TRBV2 and TRBJ1-3, with D hard to call. Germline V CDR1 and CDR2: SNHLY, FYNNEI. V was trimmed by 5 bases and J by 9 bases, leaving 17 bases between them. This CDR3 spans 14 amino acids. This CDR3 reads CASSSTLEASTIYF. CDR3 DNA sequence: TGTGCCAGCAGTTCTACATTGGAGGCTAGCACCATATATTTT.

V usage is TRBV4-2 and J usage is TRBJ1-2; 9 bases match TRBD1. CDR3 length: 14 amino acids. The junction had 6 bases not matched to a gene; V was cut back by 3 bases and J by 7 bases. CDR1 and CDR2 from the germline V gene are LGHNA and YNFKEQ. The CDR3 is CASSQATGGFGYTF. CDR3 DNA sequence: TGTGCCAGCAGCCAGGCAACAGGGGGCTTTGGCTACACCTTC.

This clone was detected only once. The chain uses TRBV19 and TRBJ1-4; D gene ambiguous. Germline V gives CDR1 LNHDA, CDR2 SQIVND (reference sequence). V was trimmed by 2 bases and J by 4 bases, leaving 11 bases between them. This CDR3 spans 15 amino acids. CDR3: CASSIWAANNEKLFF. The CDR3 DNA reads TGTGCCAGTAGTATATGGGCAGCTAATAATGAAAAACTGTTTTTT.

The chain carries TRBV6-5 and TRBJ1-6, with a tentative D call TRBD1 (5 bases). Germline V gives CDR1 MNHEY, CDR2 SVGAGI. The CDR3 covers 13 residues. V was trimmed by 2 bases and J by 14 bases, leaving 13 bases between them. CDR3 protein: CASSYDSGVALHF. As DNA, the CDR3 is TGTGCCAGCAGTTACGACTCGGGGGTGGCCCTCCACTTT.

This rearrangement joins TRBV28 to TRBJ1-1; tentative D call: TRBD1 (5 bases). V lost 9 bases, J lost 0 bases, and 20 bases lay in between. This CDR3 is built from 16 residues. Germline V gene lookup returns CDR1 MDHEN and CDR2 SYDVKM. Here the CDR3 DNA reads TGTGCCAGTTCGGGGCACAATCCCACTATGAACACTGAAGCTTTCTTT. Protein product: CASSGHNPTMNTEAFF.

The chain links TRBV5-1 to TRBJ1-2; 7 nucleotides match TRBD1. Germline CDR1 is SGHRS and CDR2 is YFSETQ. With 4 bases clipped from V and 2 bases from J, the junction kept 14 bases outside the gene matches. The length of the CDR3 is 17 residues. Written as DNA, the CDR3 is TGCGCCAGCAGCCCCGGAGGGTTCAGGGGGACGAACTATGGCTACACCTTC. Translating gives CASSPGGFRGTNYGYTF.

The chain carries TRBV15 and TRBJ1-4; 10 bases are a match to TRBD1. The germline gives CDR1 LNHNV, CDR2 YYDKDF (reference sequence). CDR3 length: 15 residues. The V and J ends lost 3 bases and 7 bases, in that order; junction bases with no gene match: 5. DNA of the CDR3: TGTGCCACCAGCAGCCGGGACAGGGGTAGTGAAAAACTGTTTTTT. Amino acid sequence: CATSSRDRGSEKLFF.

V and J are TRBV28 and TRBJ2-1; D may be TRBD1 (5 bases). Per germline, CDR1 MDHEN and CDR2 SYDVKM. The CDR3 runs to 13 residues. Between the trimmed V and J ends, which lost 7 bases and 3 bases, there was a span of 10 bases. CDR3 sequence (DNA): TGTGCCAGCATGGGGCGGAACTACAATGAGCAGTTCTTC. It is translated as CASMGRNYNEQFF.

V usage is TRBV6-5 and J usage is TRBJ1-2, with D maybe TRBD1 (6 bases). The V gene's germline CDR1 is MNHEY and CDR2 SVGAGI. V was clipped by 0 bases and J by 7 bases, with 15 bases between them. The CDR3 has 15 amino acids. The CDR3 coding sequence is TGTGCCAGCAGTTACTCGAACAGGGCTTCGAGTGGCTACACCTTC. Residues: CASSYSNRASSGYTF.

The gene calls are TRBV6-5 and TRBJ2-7, with D possibly called TRBD1 or TRBD2 (5 bases each). The V and J ends lost 4 bases and 3 bases respectively, with 16 bases between them. CDR1 and CDR2 (germline): MNHEY, SVGAGI. This CDR3 is built from 15 residues. DNA for the CDR3: TGTGCCAGCAGTTCCCGTAGGGACCAGCACTACGAGCAGTACTTC. Its translation: CASSSRRDQHYEQYF.

This clone showed up just once. V gene TRBV15 combines with J gene TRBJ1-6; D gene ambiguous. CDR1 is LNHNV, CDR2 YYDKDF, per germline (reference sequence). The V end lost 8 bases, the J end lost 0 bases, and 8 bases lay between the germline ends. The CDR3 spans 14 residues. This CDR3 reads CATGPGSYNSPLHF. CDR3 sequence (DNA): TGTGCCACCGGCCCAGGCTCCTATAATTCACCCCTCCACTTT.

The chain employs TRBV6-5 and TRBJ1-1, with D possibly being TRBD1 (5 bases). There are 13 residues in the CDR3. The germline V and J ends were trimmed by 6 bases and 2 bases, with 10 bases remaining between them. Germline CDR1 and CDR2: MNHEY and SVGAGI. CDR3 DNA sequence: TGTGCCAGCAGCAGACAGACAAACACTGAAGCTTTCTTT. Its protein product is CASSRQTNTEAFF.

The chain employs TRBV29-1 and TRBJ1-2; 7 bases are a match to TRBD1. The CDR3 totals 11 residues. Germline loops: CDR1 SQVTM, CDR2 ANQGSEA. V shed 6 bases and J 4 bases; nucleotides not matched to a gene: 2. The CDR3 bases are TGCAGCGTACGGGACAGCTATGGCTACACCTTC. It is translated as CSVRDSYGYTF.

V and J are TRBV7-2 and TRBJ2-7, with D perhaps given as TRBD1 or TRBD2 (7 bases each). CDR1 and CDR2 (germline): SGHTA, FQGNSA. This CDR3 contains 15 residues. V was trimmed by 4 bases and J by 4 bases, leaving 17 bases between them. CDR3 residues: CASSSLGRGQYEQYF. CDR3 DNA sequence: TGTGCCAGCAGCTCCCTGGGGAGGGGGCAGTACGAGCAGTACTTC.

The gene calls are TRBV6-1 and TRBJ1-2; 7 nucleotides agree with TRBD1. The CDR3 loop spans 15 amino acids. Per the germline V gene, CDR1 is MNHNS and CDR2 is SASEGT. The trim removed 7 bases at V and 4 bases at J, leaving 12 bases unmatched. The CDR3 reads CASTKEGARSYGYTF. The CDR3 DNA reads as TGTGCCAGCACTAAGGAGGGGGCTAGGAGCTATGGCTACACCTTC.